The 31 T cell receptor beta chains listed next were all sequenced from one sample in a study of response to subunit inactivated influenza vaccine. TCRdb independently ran MiXCR on the RT-PCR reads; one entry per CDR3 protein. This repertoire shows a few hundred thousand distinct CDR3 sequences, around a fifth found once; its top ten account for about 10%. Specimen: PBMCs from blood, collected about 20 months after vaccination. The origin of the receptors is a man aged 50 to 69 who received an inactivated influenza vaccine.

The gene calls are TRBV27 and TRBJ2-6; no reliable D call. Trimming shortened V by 3 bases and J by 0 bases, and 12 bases separated the two germline ends. The CDR3 runs 17 residues. Germline V gene sequence: CDR1 MNHEY, CDR2 SMNVEV (reference sequence). The CDR3 DNA follows: TGTGCCAGCAGTTTGAACAGCTTTTCCTCTGGGGCCAACGTCCTGACTTTC. The encoded protein is CASSLNSFSSGANVLTF.

This clonotype was seen more than once but under ten times. V is TRBV11-2 and J is TRBJ1-1; D is unclear. V was cut by 4 bases and J by 6 bases, with 9 bases left in between. CDR3 length: 12 amino acids. Germline assignment: CDR1 SGHAT and CDR2 FQNNGV. CDR3 residues: CASSSSAAEAFF. CDR3 nucleotides: TGTGCCAGCAGCTCCTCCGCAGCTGAAGCTTTCTTT.

The V call is TRBV9, the J call TRBJ2-7, with D possibly matching TRBD2 (5 bases). V was trimmed by 3 bases and J by 3 bases, leaving 13 bases between them. Germline loops: CDR1 SGDLS, CDR2 YYNGEE. The length of the CDR3 is 14 residues. In DNA, the CDR3 is TGTGCCAGCAGCGCCCGGACGGGGAACTACGAGCAGTACTTC. Translation gives CASSARTGNYEQYF.

The chain couples TRBV20-1 to TRBJ1-5, with a weak D call TRBD1 (5 bases). V was trimmed by 4 bases and J by 4 bases, leaving 8 bases between them. The V gene's germline CDR1 is DFQATT and CDR2 SNEGSKA (reference sequence). This CDR3 is 12 amino acids long. This CDR3 is CSAMSGNQPQHF. DNA of the CDR3: TGCAGTGCTATGTCAGGGAATCAGCCCCAGCATTTT.

This clonotype was picked up a small number of times. This chain connects TRBV4-1 to TRBJ1-4; D not resolved. The CDR3 runs to 12 residues. Trimming left V 0 bases short and J 11 bases short, with 7 bases between. Germline CDR1 is MGHRA and CDR2 is YSYEKL. In DNA, the CDR3 is TGCGCCAGCAGCCAAGATCCCCCTAAACTGTTTTTT. It codes for CASSQDPPKLFF.

The rearrangement uses TRBV4-2 and TRBJ2-1, with D perhaps assigned TRBD1 or TRBD2 (5 bases each). CDR3 length: 16 amino acids. V was trimmed by 0 bases and J by 11 bases, leaving 20 bases between them. Germline V gene sequence: CDR1 LGHNA, CDR2 YNFKEQ. CDR3 DNA sequence: TGTGCCAGCAGCCAAGAAACCTGGCTAGCCAGGGCCCAGCAGTTCTTC. Translating gives CASSQETWLARAQQFF.

J is TRBJ1-4 and V is TRBV5-6, with unresolved D. V was cut by 4 bases and J by 5 bases, with 24 bases left in between. The V gene's germline CDR1 is SGHDT and CDR2 YYEEEE. The CDR3 runs to 18 residues. Here the CDR3 DNA reads TGTGCCAGCAGCCATGCTAGCCCAAAGAAAAGGAAGAATGAAAAACTGTTTTTT. Amino acid sequence: CASSHASPKKRKNEKLFF.

The table lists this clonotype with a few counts. The chain links TRBV25-1 to TRBJ1-2; 8 bases map to TRBD1. The CDR3 spans 13 residues. The junction had 2 bases not matched to a gene; V was cut back by 2 bases and J by 6 bases. Germline V gene sequence: CDR1 MGHDK, CDR2 SYGVNS. The CDR3 nucleotides are TGTGCCAGCAGTGAACAGGGGGCGAATGGCTACACCTTC. Translating it yields CASSEQGANGYTF.

The chain combines TRBV28 with TRBJ2-1, with 7 bases lining up with TRBD2. The ends lost 4 bases at V and 2 bases at J; junction bases unmatched: 5. The CDR3 spans 15 residues. Germline loops: CDR1 MDHEN, CDR2 SYDVKM. CDR3 protein: CASSSREAPYNEQFF. CDR3 nucleotide sequence: TGTGCCAGCAGTTCTCGGGAGGCCCCCTACAATGAGCAGTTCTTC.

The chain links TRBV7-2 to TRBJ2-1; no clear D. Trimming cost V 1 base and J 9 bases, with 7 bases left between them. The CDR3 covers 12 residues. The germline CDR1 and CDR2 sequences are SGHTA and FQGNSA. Here the CDR3 reads CASSLEWAEQFF. CDR3 in DNA: TGTGCCAGCAGCTTAGAATGGGCTGAGCAGTTCTTC.

The chain is built from TRBV6-1 and TRBJ1-6, with D possibly being TRBD1 (5 bases). Trimming pared 7 bases from V and 10 bases from J, leaving 14 bases between. CDR3 size: 13 residues. Germline lookup yields CDR1 MNHNS and CDR2 SASEGT. CDR3 protein: CASNQGIKSPLHF. In DNA, the CDR3 is TGTGCCAGCAATCAGGGTATTAAATCACCCCTCCACTTT.

In its sample, this clonotype was seen a few times. The CDR3 loop reads CASSTYRTGKGPGYTF. The CDR3 DNA reads TGTGCCAGCAGCACCTATAGGACAGGAAAAGGTCCTGGCTACACCTTC. The rearrangement joins TRBV6-1 to TRBJ1-2, with 7 bases aligning to TRBD1. The V and J ends lost 6 bases and 7 bases, in that order; junction bases with no gene match: 17. The CDR3 extends over 16 amino acids. CDR1 and CDR2 from the germline V gene are MNHNS and SASEGT.

V usage is TRBV14 and J usage is TRBJ2-6; D unclear. The CDR3 contains 14 residues. The germline V gene has CDR1 SGHDN and CDR2 FVKESK. Deletions cut 4 bases from V and 0 bases from J, with 4 bases between. This chain's CDR3 is CASSPSSGANVLTF. The CDR3 DNA is TGTGCCAGCAGCCCAAGCTCTGGGGCCAACGTCCTGACTTTC.

This clonotype was recorded a few times. The V call is TRBV6-5, the J call TRBJ1-5, with 7 positions matching TRBD1. This CDR3 spans 14 amino acids. Germline CDR1 is MNHEY and CDR2 is SVGAGI. V lost 4 bases to trimming and J lost 6 bases; unmatched junction nucleotides: 6. The CDR3 bases are TGTGCCAGCAGTTTGGAGACAGGGATTCAGCCCCAGCATTTT. Its protein product is CASSLETGIQPQHF.

This clonotype turned up a few times. V gene TRBV20-1 combines with J gene TRBJ1-1; 7 nucleotides match TRBD1. In germline, CDR1 is DFQATT, CDR2 SNEGSKA (reference sequence). J gave up 6 bases and V 4 bases, and 8 bases lay outside the gene matches. The CDR3 has 13 amino acids. CDR3: CSATDTGVAEAFF. Here the CDR3 DNA reads TGCAGTGCTACCGACACAGGGGTCGCTGAAGCTTTCTTT.

This chain connects TRBV5-6 to TRBJ1-2; the match to TRBD1 covers 9 bases. Germline V gene sequence: CDR1 SGHDT, CDR2 YYEEEE. The V segment lost 4 bases and the J segment 8 bases; nucleotides outside the gene matches: 6. This CDR3 comprises 13 residues. The CDR3 loop is CASSPYRGRGYTF. CDR3 nucleotides: TGTGCCAGCAGCCCGTACAGGGGGCGCGGCTACACCTTC.

At least ten counts were recorded for this clonotype. The chain has TRBV27 and TRBJ1-4, with 12 bases aligning to TRBD1. The CDR3 is 18 residues long. After removal of 2 bases from V and 7 bases from J, the junction contained 11 bases not matched to a gene. The V gene's germline CDR1 is MNHEY and CDR2 SMNVEV (reference sequence). CDR3 loop: CASSLSTGQGAMGEKLFF. For the CDR3, the DNA is TGTGCCAGCAGTTTAAGTACGGGACAGGGGGCAATGGGTGAAAAACTGTTTTTT. Full variable domain (remainder filled in from reference TRBV27 and TRBJ1-4): EAQVTQNPRYLITVTGKKLTVTCSQNMNHEYMSWYRQDPGLGLRQIYYSMNVEVTDKGDVPEGYKVSRKEKRNFPLILESPSPNQTSLYFCASSLSTGQGAMGEKLFFGSGTQLSVL.

The chain uses TRBV28 and TRBJ2-5, with D possibly being TRBD1 (6 bases). CDR1 and CDR2 (germline): MDHEN, SYDVKM. Trimming pared 6 bases from V and 1 base from J, leaving 15 bases between. This CDR3 region has 15 residues. Written as DNA, the CDR3 is TGTGCCAGCAGCAGATTTCGGGACACCCAAGAGACCCAGTACTTC. Translated: CASSRFRDTQETQYF.

The sample holds a few counts of this clonotype. A read error may account for a junction end that differs from germline. V and J are TRBV5-1 and TRBJ2-1; 15 bases are shared with TRBD2. This CDR3 comprises 21 residues. The germline V gene has CDR1 SGHRS and CDR2 YFSETQ. CDR3 coding DNA: TGCGCCAGCAGCTCCTTTGCAGGTCGGCGACCGGGACTAGCGGGAGGAAATGGAGTGATCTTC. Protein sequence: CASSSFAGRRPGLAGGNGVIF.

This clonotype was detected only a few times. This chain uses TRBV20-1 with TRBJ1-3; no reliable D call. The CDR3 is 14 amino acids. Germline lookup yields CDR1 DFQATT and CDR2 SNEGSKA (reference sequence). The V and J ends lost 5 bases and 0 bases respectively, with 11 bases between them. Written as DNA, the CDR3 is TGCAGTGCTTTACGCCGAGTCTCTGGAAACACCATATATTTT. This gives the protein CSALRRVSGNTIYF.

V is TRBV4-2 and J is TRBJ1-6, with TRBD1 matching over 8 bases. Germline CDR1 and CDR2: LGHNA and YNFKEQ. The CDR3 totals 16 residues. J gave up 7 bases and V 1 base, and 6 bases lay outside the gene matches. The CDR3 here is CASSQGQGLLNSPLHF. In DNA, the CDR3 is TGTGCCAGCAGCCAAGGACAGGGGCTTTTAAATTCACCCCTCCACTTT.

The chain recombines TRBV7-2 with TRBJ2-1; D ambiguous. Germline CDR1 is SGHTA and CDR2 is FQGNSA. Trimming cost V 3 bases and J 0 bases, with 9 bases left between them. CDR3 length: 15 amino acids. CDR3 sequence: CASSFEQSSYNEQFF. The CDR3 coding sequence is TGTGCCAGCAGCTTCGAGCAGAGCTCCTACAATGAGCAGTTCTTC.

The chain combines TRBV20-1 with TRBJ1-2; D is ambiguous. The CDR3 length is 11 residues. The germline V and J ends were trimmed by 8 bases and 4 bases, with 11 bases remaining between them. Germline lookup yields CDR1 DFQATT and CDR2 SNEGSKA (reference sequence). The CDR3 coding sequence is TGCAGTTCCAGGACTTCCTATGGCTACACCTTC. Translating it yields CSSRTSYGYTF.

The sample holds a few counts of this clonotype. This chain joins TRBV27 and TRBJ2-3; D possibly corresponds to TRBD2 (5 bases). CDR3 length: 15 residues. V lost 3 bases and J 7 bases, leaving 17 bases between the germline ends. Germline V gene sequence: CDR1 MNHEY, CDR2 SMNVEV (reference sequence). The CDR3 region is CASSFRLGGSYTQYF. The CDR3 DNA follows: TGTGCCAGCAGTTTCCGCCTAGGAGGTTCCTATACGCAGTATTTT.

The V gene is TRBV7-2, the J gene TRBJ2-7; no reliable D call. V lost 3 bases and J 3 bases, leaving 9 bases between the germline ends. Germline V gene sequence: CDR1 SGHTA, CDR2 FQGNSA. CDR3 length equals 13 residues. The CDR3 region is CASSFRPDYEQYF. The CDR3 bases are TGTGCCAGCAGCTTCCGACCCGACTACGAGCAGTACTTC.

This clonotype was found a few times. V is TRBV11-2 and J is TRBJ1-5; 7 nucleotides line up with TRBD1. With V trimmed by 0 bases and J by 4 bases, 0 bases remained unmatched. The CDR3 has 14 amino acids. CDR1 and CDR2 from the germline V gene are SGHAT and FQNNGV. CDR3: CASSLETGNQPQHF. DNA for the CDR3: TGTGCCAGCAGCTTAGAGACAGGGAATCAGCCCCAGCATTTT.

This clonotype showed up just a few times. The rearrangement uses TRBV18 and TRBJ1-2; D not certain. Looked up from germline, CDR1 is KGHSH and CDR2 is LQKENI. The CDR3 totals 13 residues. V was shortened by 6 bases and J by 4 bases, with 12 bases between the two germline ends. CDR3: CASSQGLLYGYTF. CDR3 nucleotides: TGTGCCAGCTCCCAAGGACTGCTCTATGGCTACACCTTC.

This clonotype was counted a few times. The germline gene is not matched at one end of the junction; a read error may be the cause. The J gene is TRBJ1-2, the V gene TRBV29-1; D might be TRBD1 (5 bases). There are 14 residues in the CDR3. CDR1 and CDR2 from the germline V gene are SQVTM and ANQGSEA. In nucleotides, the CDR3 is TGCAGCGTGGAAGGGACGGCTATGGAGGTGGGCTACACCTTC. This codes for CSVEGTAMEVGYTF.

The V and J genes are TRBV2 and TRBJ2-7, with unresolved D. V gave up 1 base and J gave up 4 bases, with 11 bases separating them. The CDR3 spans 14 residues. Germline CDR1 reads SNHLY; CDR2 reads FYNNEI. Here the CDR3 DNA reads TGTGCCAGCAGTGAAGGGACGCACCGTTACGAGCAGTACTTC. This sequence encodes CASSEGTHRYEQYF.

This rearrangement joins TRBV19 to TRBJ1-5; no clear D. The CDR3 runs 16 residues. V shed 3 bases and J shed 7 bases, with 19 bases lying between them. Germline CDR1 and CDR2: LNHDA and SQIVND (reference sequence). The CDR3, as DNA: TGTGCCAGTAGTATCTCCAGCAGCTTTGCCCACCAGCCCCAGCATTTT. Its translation: CASSISSSFAHQPQHF.

In its sample, this clonotype was seen a few times. The chain links TRBV3-1 to TRBJ2-1; D might be TRBD1 (5 bases). Deletions cut 0 bases from V and 9 bases from J, with 15 bases between. Germline values: CDR1 LGHDT, CDR2 YNNKEL (reference sequence). CDR3 length equals 15 residues. The DNA of the CDR3 is TGTGCCAGCAGCCAAGAAGGGGCCCTGTCCGGTGAGCAGTTCTTC. Translated, it gives CASSQEGALSGEQFF.